The T cell receptor (beta chain) described here comes from a study of shared clonotypes between healthy human individuals. Turning to the study itself: Plates per donor: three CD4 naive, three CD4 memory, two CD8 naive, one CD8 memory.

Germline CDR1 SGHRS, CDR2 YFSETQ. With 0 bases removed from V and 4 bases from J, the gap between germline ends came to 10 bases. This CDR3 region has 14 residues. Assay used: immunoSEQ multiplex PCR; TCRdb lists only in-frame clones, some missing. This table holds around 720,000 clones, 55% to 85% found once. Material for sequencing was memory CD4+ T cells sorted from blood. Specified subset: CD45RA-negative fraction. V is TRBV5-1 and J is TRBJ1-2; D possibly corresponds to TRBD1 (5 bases). The receptor comes from a woman under 40 in good health. The CDR3 DNA reads TGCGCCAGCAGCTTGGAAGAGGGGCGCTATGGCTACACCTTC. Translated, it gives CASSLEEGRYGYTF.